The source of this T cell receptor (beta chain) is a study of Graves' ophthalmopathy and Graves' hyperthyroidism (dated by TCRdb to 2017 to 2018). Describing the broader study: Peripheral blood was collected at initial diagnosis, before any treatment. To tell Graves' ophthalmopathy apart from Graves' hyperthyroidism, and to predict which patients would progress to ophthalmopathy, the study relied on TCR beta repertoire signatures. In total, over 130 blood samples were TCR-sequenced: 40 to 45 ophthalmopathy, approximately 75 hyperthyroidism and some 17 hyperthyroidism-to-ophthalmopathy patients. A discovery set of 100 patients (approximately 42 ophthalmopathy, about 59 stable hyperthyroidism) was enrolled to explore V-J signatures distinguishing ophthalmopathy from hyperthyroidism. An independent validation cohort was composed of around 19 hyperthyroidism patients and around 16 patients who later progressed from hyperthyroidism to ophthalmopathy. In roughly 6 hyperthyroidism patients, T-cell repertoires of thyroid tissue and blood were compared. Following sample collection, hyperthyroidism patients were given methimazole at a starting dose of 30 mg daily, and ophthalmopathy patients were given high-dose intravenous methylprednisolone. The 100 discovery patients were divided at random into training and test sets in a 7:3 ratio. Study-level results and caveats: In cross-validation, the 13-signature model distinguished ophthalmopathy from stable hyperthyroidism with approximately 85% sensitivity and around 81% specificity, and in the test set the corresponding values were around 80% and 75%. Sample size was not statistically predetermined, and group allocation was not concealed from the investigators. In validation, the model predicted ophthalmopathy progression with about 70% sensitivity and less than 80% specificity; 12 predicted patients were CT-confirmed with GO in a median of 6.5 months. Most of the expanded thyroid clonotypes with a frequency above 0.001 were also detected in blood, and it was suggested that the thyroid immune response may be reflected by blood repertoires.

This clonotype was observed many times. The clone's antigen remains unknown. Base qualities are not recorded, but no much larger clone differs from it by a single base. Patients with ophthalmopathy had moderately to severely active disease, with a Clinical Activity Score of 3 or more, a NOSPECS grade of 4 or more, and a disease duration of less than 3 months. Patients with other autoimmune diseases, uncontrolled infections, pregnancy or lactation were excluded. Clinical symptoms, serum thyroxine, TRAb, thyroid ultrasound and orbital computed tomography were used for diagnosis. Using Ficoll-Paque density gradient centrifugation, PBMCs were isolated from approximately 11 ml of fresh peripheral blood. Total RNA was extracted with Trizol reagent and quality-checked on an Agilent 2100 Bioanalyzer. CDR1 and CDR2 were assigned from the germline V gene as LGHNA and YSLEER. Including the terminal cysteine and phenylalanine, the CDR3 comprises 16 residues. Only CDR3 DNA remains: 48 bases, in frame from the first base. V drops 6 bases and J drops 0 bases, leaving 15 bases in between.

For repertoire sequencing, the TCR beta CDR3 regions were amplified from RNA transcripts. The first round of RT-PCR was done with HTBI primers and the Qiagen OneStep RT-PCR kit, and was followed by a second round of multiplex PCR, then size selection and purification. Libraries were sequenced paired-end with 100 bp reads on an Illumina HiSeq2000. Regarding the original processing steps: SOAPnuke was used for read processing, and reads with adapters, uncalled bases, a mean Phred below 15, or no exact constant-primer or identifier match were discarded. COPE v1.2.5 was used to merge the high-quality paired reads. Unique nucleotide sequences were defined as clonotypes and aligned to IMGT TRB V, D and J references using MiTCR v1.1. Analysis was restricted to V-J combinations with a frequency above 0.0001, which covered about 99% of repertoires. For each V-J combination, a TCR clonal expansion and chaos score was defined as F50 clonal expansion divided by the chaos observed in the TCRdist matrix. Welch's t-statistics and random forest were used to reduce features to 10 to 15 V-J combinations, which were fed into a naive Bayes classifier. The similarity between thyroid and blood repertoires was quantified using the Morisita-Horn index. TCRdb took the public reads, trimmed them with fastp at Q25, ran MiXCR for clone calling and kept in-frame beta chains. Entries that share a CDR3 protein sequence are merged under the most common genes and DNA. TCRdb, not the original authors, processed these V and J calls. This sample gives 350,000 to 400,000 distinct CDR3 sequences in total; roughly 18% of them show up just once. Approximately 1.4% of the sample belongs to the ten largest clones.

Rearrangement joined TRBV4-3 to TRBJ1-3; TRBD1 might be the D gene, on 5 matching bases. The TCR sequence derives from a woman younger than 30 with Graves' ophthalmopathy. Donor details come from another sample of the same person, matched by shared clones. Sequencing used peripheral blood. The CDR3 sequence is CASSDSLTPSGNTIYF. The sequenced DNA: TGCGCCAGCAGTGACAGTCTGACCCCCTCTGGAAACACCATATATTTT.